The sample holds a few counts of the clone carrying this T cell receptor beta chain. Its antigen is not known. Researchers prepared the TCRbeta library using unique molecular identifiers, the study reports. TCRdb independently ran MiXCR on the PCR reads; one entry per CDR3 protein. The sample has fewer than 700,000 distinct CDR3 sequences, 23% seen once; the top ten hold 13% to 15%. CDR1 is MGHDK and CDR2 is SYGVNS in the germline V gene. Deletions cut 1 base from V and 4 bases from J, with 8 bases between. The CDR3 has 13 residues. The data were obtained in a study of T-cell reconstitution after alpha-beta-depleted transplantation in children. Study-wide results and caveats: Roughly two months post-transplant, alpha-beta T cells reportedly originated from several hundred graft clones that had expanded. Elevated TCRbeta diversity at day 60 was traced, in some patients, to surviving recipient T cells and thymic progenitors. Hyperexpanded clones declined; after one year, newly produced T cells mostly supplied diversity.

Source: PBMCs, mostly from graft donor cells, taken 360 days after TCRalphabeta/CD19-depleted stem cell transplant. The TCR was taken from a boy younger than two who had a stem cell transplant for acute myeloid leukemia, so the T cells may come from the graft donor. The rearrangement joins TRBV25-1 to TRBJ2-7; D possibly corresponds to TRBD2 (6 bases). CDR3: CASSEWGEYEQYF. The CDR3 DNA is TGTGCCAGCAGTGAATGGGGGGAGTACGAGCAGTACTTC.